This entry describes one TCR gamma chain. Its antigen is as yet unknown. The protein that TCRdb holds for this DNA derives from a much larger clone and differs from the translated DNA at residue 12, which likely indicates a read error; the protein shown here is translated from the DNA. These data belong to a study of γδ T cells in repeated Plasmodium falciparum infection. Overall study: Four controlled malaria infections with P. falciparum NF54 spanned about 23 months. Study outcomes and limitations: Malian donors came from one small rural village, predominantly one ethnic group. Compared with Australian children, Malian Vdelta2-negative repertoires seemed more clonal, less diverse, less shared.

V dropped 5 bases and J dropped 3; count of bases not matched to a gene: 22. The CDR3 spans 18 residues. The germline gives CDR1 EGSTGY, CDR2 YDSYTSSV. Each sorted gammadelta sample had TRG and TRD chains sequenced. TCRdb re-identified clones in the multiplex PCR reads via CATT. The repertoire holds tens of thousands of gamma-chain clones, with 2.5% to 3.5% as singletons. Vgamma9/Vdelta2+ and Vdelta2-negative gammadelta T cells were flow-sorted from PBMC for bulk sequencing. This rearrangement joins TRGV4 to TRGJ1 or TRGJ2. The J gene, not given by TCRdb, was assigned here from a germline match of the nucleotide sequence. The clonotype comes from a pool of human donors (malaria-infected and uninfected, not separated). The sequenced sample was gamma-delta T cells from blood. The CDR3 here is CATWGVGVDGVSYYKKLF. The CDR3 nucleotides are TGTGCCACCTGGGGAGTGGGGGTTGATGGAGTGAGTTATTATAAGAAACTCTTT.